This TCR beta chain was obtained from a study of blood T cell repertoires in COVID-19. Whole-study context: COVID-19 samples from acute and convalescent phases originated in the United States, Italy and Spain.

In its sample, this clone was seen a few times. This table comes from immunoSEQ multiplex PCR, and its TCRdb copy is limited to in-frame clones, with some not included. The table lists fewer than 200,000 clones, over 75% of them singletons. Germline trimming cut 4 bases from V and 5 bases from J; bases unmatched to any gene: 14. Germline-derived CDR1 and CDR2 are SGHVS and FQNEAQ. This CDR3 is built from 18 residues. Specimen: peripheral blood. This chain joins TRBV7-8 and TRBJ2-1; 10 bases are shared with TRBD2. The TCR sequence derives from a man aged 65-85 years with acute or convalescent COVID-19. The CDR3 nucleotides are TGTGCCAGCAGCTCCCCGTTTGGTAGCGGGAGGCGGGACAATGAGCAGTTCTTC. Protein sequence: CASSSPFGSGRRDNEQFF.